The 20 T cell receptor beta chains listed next were all sequenced from one sample in a study of PD-1 blockade in classical Hodgkin lymphoma. The sample's time point: cycle 4 day 1 (C4D1), after around six weeks of nivolumab. Each and every patient relapsed after autologous stem cell transplantation, and patients got differing brentuximab vedotin exposure. Profiled with immunoSEQ multiplex PCR; TCRdb holds only in-frame clones, not every one. The table has 90,000 to 140,000 clones, around nine tenths seen once; the top ten hold 15% to 20%. The sequencing here drew on peripheral blood mononuclear cells (PBMCs), taken before the fourth cycle of nivolumab. All receptors derive from a human donor with classical Hodgkin lymphoma.

The chain joins TRBV11-2 to TRBJ1-4; 8 bases agree with TRBD1. The CDR3 runs to 17 residues. In germline, CDR1 is SGHAT, CDR2 FQNNGV. Germline trimming cut 4 bases from V and 7 bases from J; bases unmatched to any gene: 14. CDR3 bases: TGTGCCAGCAGCTCCTATCAAGTCGGACAGGGACGTGAAAAACTGTTTTTT. Its translation: CASSSYQVGQGREKLFF. Full variable domain (remainder filled in from reference TRBV11-2 and TRBJ1-4): EAGVAQSPRYKIIEKRQSVAFWCNPISGHATLYWYQQILGQGPKLLIQFQNNGVVDDSQLPKDRFSAERLKGVDSTLKIQPAKLEDSAVYLCASSSYQVGQGREKLFFGSGTQLSVL.

The chain carries TRBV5-1 and TRBJ2-1; the match to TRBD2 covers 10 bases. The CDR3 sequence is 15 residues long. Germline-derived CDR1 and CDR2 are SGHRS and YFSETQ. Germline trimming cut 4 bases from V and 3 bases from J; bases unmatched to any gene: 4. The CDR3 here is CASSRTSGYYNEQFF. DNA for the CDR3: TGCGCCAGCAGCCGGACTAGCGGTTACTACAATGAGCAGTTCTTC. Combining the CDR3 with reference TRBV5-1 and TRBJ2-1 gives the whole variable domain KAGVTQTPRYLIKTRGQQVTLSCSPISGHRSVSWYQQTPGQGLQFLFEYFSETQRNKGNFPGRFSGRQFSNSRSEMNVSTLELGDSALYLCASSRTSGYYNEQFFGPGTRLTVL.

V usage is TRBV19 and J usage is TRBJ2-1, with D perhaps TRBD1 (6 bases). The CDR3 consists of 15 residues. Germline V gene data show CDR1 as LNHDA and CDR2 as SQIVND (reference sequence). V lost 7 bases and J lost 0, with 13 bases in between. CDR3 loop: CASTLGQSSYNEQFF. CDR3 DNA: TGTGCCAGTACTCTTGGACAGAGCTCCTACAATGAGCAGTTCTTC.

The chain links TRBV18 to TRBJ1-1; D is unresolved. Germline loops: CDR1 KGHSH, CDR2 LQKENI. With 1 base removed from V and 5 bases from J, the gap between germline ends came to 11 bases. The CDR3 contains 14 residues. CDR3 sequence (DNA): TGTGCCAGCTCACCACGAAAGTCCACGACTGAAGCTTTCTTT. Encoded protein: CASSPRKSTTEAFF.

This chain links TRBV19 with TRBJ2-7, with 13 bases matching TRBD2. The CDR3 sequence is 18 residues long. With 0 bases clipped from V and 2 bases from J, the junction kept 7 bases outside the gene matches. In germline, CDR1 is LNHDA, CDR2 SQIVND (reference sequence). The CDR3 protein is CASSIDHYGLAGAYEQYF. DNA for the CDR3: TGTGCCAGTAGTATAGATCATTACGGACTAGCGGGGGCCTACGAGCAGTACTTC.

A word on this clone: The same CDR3 can be traced to other DNA sequences in this sample. The J gene is TRBJ2-1, the V gene TRBV29-1, with D uncertain. The CDR3 is 11 amino acids. V shed 4 bases and J shed 4 bases, with 5 bases lying between them. From germline, CDR1 is SQVTM and CDR2 ANQGSEA. Written as DNA, the CDR3 is TGCAGCGTTGTAACGTACAATGAGCAGTTCTTC. Its protein is CSVVTYNEQFF.

The chain links TRBV10-1 to TRBJ2-7; 11 bases match TRBD2. The J segment lost 2 bases and the V segment lost 3 bases, leaving 6 bases of the junction unmatched. This CDR3 is 16 amino acids long. CDR1 WNHNN and CDR2 SYGVQD come from the germline V gene (reference sequence). CDR3 sequence (DNA): TGCGCCAGCAGTGAACCCACTAGCGGGGGCCCCTACGAGCAGTACTTC. Protein product: CASSEPTSGGPYEQYF.

The chain uses TRBV18 and TRBJ1-1; a possible D gene is TRBD1 (5 bases). In germline, CDR1 is KGHSH, CDR2 LQKENI. V dropped 2 bases and J dropped 5 bases, with 9 bases sitting between them. CDR3 length: 13 residues. Here the CDR3 reads CASSPGTRTEAFF. The CDR3 DNA follows: TGTGCCAGCTCACCAGGGACGAGGACTGAAGCTTTCTTT.

The chain recombines TRBV6-5 with TRBJ1-4; D not resolved. Per germline, CDR1 MNHEY and CDR2 SVGAGI. The germline V and J ends were trimmed by 2 bases and 7 bases, with 14 bases remaining between them. The CDR3 has 15 amino acids. The CDR3 loop reads CASSYGGLGSEKLFF. In DNA, the CDR3 is TGTGCCAGCAGTTACGGAGGGCTGGGTAGTGAAAAACTGTTTTTT.

CDR3 DNA sequence: TGTGCCAGCAGCTCCAATATTTTCGCCAAAAACATTCAGTACTTC. As protein: CASSSNIFAKNIQYF. The chain links TRBV7-9 to TRBJ2-4; D unclear. The CDR3 is made up of 15 amino acids. V was clipped by 4 bases and J by 1 base, with 11 bases between them. Germline V gives CDR1 SEHNR, CDR2 FQNEAQ (reference sequence).

The chain joins TRBV29-1 to TRBJ1-1; D remains unclear. V shed 4 bases and J shed 0 bases, with 18 bases lying between them. This CDR3 is built from 16 residues. CDR1 is SQVTM and CDR2 is ANQGSEA in the germline V gene. This CDR3 reads CSVGVFGGSLNTEAFF. The CDR3 bases are TGCAGCGTTGGGGTATTCGGTGGCTCCCTGAACACTGAAGCTTTCTTT. Complete variable domain (other parts from reference TRBV29-1 and TRBJ1-1): SAVISQKPSRDICQRGTSLTIQCQVDSQVTMMFWYRQQPGQSLTLIATANQGSEATYESGFVIDKFPISRPNLTFSTLTVSNMSPEDSSIYLCSVGVFGGSLNTEAFFGQGTRLTVV.

The gene calls are TRBV11-2 and TRBJ1-1; the match to TRBD1 covers 8 bases. Trimming took 5 bases from V and 6 from J; bases not matched to a gene: 11. The CDR3 has 15 residues. Germline assignment: CDR1 SGHAT and CDR2 FQNNGV. Here the CDR3 reads CASSLAGQERAEAFF. In DNA form, the CDR3 reads TGTGCCAGCAGCCTAGCGGGACAGGAGCGGGCTGAAGCTTTCTTT. Full variable domain (outside the CDR3, taken from reference TRBV11-2 and TRBJ1-1): EAGVAQSPRYKIIEKRQSVAFWCNPISGHATLYWYQQILGQGPKLLIQFQNNGVVDDSQLPKDRFSAERLKGVDSTLKIQPAKLEDSAVYLCASSLAGQERAEAFFGQGTRLTVV.

The CDR3 here is CASSQDSRVPPHQPQHF. The CDR3 coding sequence is TGCGCCAGCAGCCAAGATTCCAGGGTCCCCCCCCATCAGCCCCAGCATTTT. J is TRBJ1-5 and V is TRBV4-1; perhaps TRBD1 as D (5 bases). V lost 0 bases, J lost 5 bases, and 17 bases lay in between. The CDR3 runs to 17 residues. Germline V gene sequence: CDR1 MGHRA, CDR2 YSYEKL.

This clone was recorded once. This chain uses TRBV4-3 with TRBJ2-3, with 7 nucleotides matching TRBD1. CDR1 and CDR2 (germline): LGHNA, YSLEER. The CDR3 runs 14 residues. The J segment lost 3 bases and the V segment lost 5 bases, leaving 5 bases of the junction unmatched. CDR3 in DNA: TGCGCCAGCAGCACAGGGGTAACTACAGATACGCAGTATTTT. It specifies CASSTGVTTDTQYF.

V usage is TRBV7-6 and J usage is TRBJ1-1, with D possibly TRBD1 on 6 matching bases. This CDR3 is 12 amino acids long. Germline lookup yields CDR1 SGHVS and CDR2 FNYEAQ. V dropped 4 bases and J dropped 5 bases, with 8 bases sitting between them. The CDR3 DNA reads as TGTGCCAGCAGCTCCACAGGGACTGAAGCTTTCTTT. Protein product: CASSSTGTEAFF.

The V and J genes are TRBV5-8 and TRBJ2-7; no definite D call. Per the germline V gene, CDR1 is SGHTS and CDR2 is YDEGEE. This CDR3 is built from 14 residues. Trimming removed 3 bases at V and 3 bases at J, with 13 bases between. The CDR3 reads CASSSDLRRYEQYF. CDR3 in DNA: TGTGCCAGCAGCTCAGATCTCCGGCGCTACGAGCAGTACTTC.

This clone was found once. The rearrangement uses TRBV5-1 and TRBJ2-3, with D maybe TRBD2 (6 bases). The germline V and J ends were trimmed by 1 base and 0 bases, with 12 bases remaining between them. Germline CDR1 is SGHRS and CDR2 is YFSETQ. This CDR3 is 16 amino acids long. The CDR3 region is CASSLRLASSTDTQYF. The DNA for the CDR3 is TGCGCCAGCAGCTTGCGGCTAGCGTCTAGCACAGATACGCAGTATTTT.

This clone occurred once. The J gene is TRBJ2-7, the V gene TRBV7-6; 8 nucleotides match TRBD1. The CDR3 extends over 16 amino acids. CDR1 SGHVS and CDR2 FNYEAQ come from the germline V gene. J gave up 6 bases and V 5 bases, and 15 bases lay outside the gene matches. The CDR3 coding sequence is TGTGCCAGCAGCCTTTACTCCAGGGGGCAGCTAGGCGAGCAGTACTTC. It is translated as CASSLYSRGQLGEQYF.

Here the CDR3 reads CASSSTQGADYEQYF. CDR3 DNA: TGTGCCAGCAGCTCCACGCAGGGGGCCGACTACGAGCAGTACTTC. The J gene is TRBJ2-7, the V gene TRBV11-2; 8 positions agree with TRBD1. Germline-derived CDR1 and CDR2 are SGHAT and FQNNGV. With V trimmed by 4 bases and J by 3 bases, 8 bases remained unmatched. This CDR3 contains 15 residues.

J is TRBJ2-3 and V is TRBV10-3; D is unresolved. Trimming took off 10 bases at V and 6 bases at J, with 11 bases between the two ends. The germline gives CDR1 ENHRY, CDR2 SYGVKD. This CDR3 region has 11 residues. The CDR3 here is CATSSADTQYF. The DNA for the CDR3 is TGTGCCACGTCGTCCGCGGATACGCAGTATTTT.